The clone carrying this TCR beta chain was counted between two and nine times. Its cognate antigen is unknown. The CDR3 loop spans 12 amino acids. V dropped 3 bases and J dropped 7 bases, with 12 bases sitting between them. CDR1 and CDR2 from the germline V gene are GTSNPN and SVGIG (reference sequence). The data derive from a study of radiation and T cells in renal cell carcinoma. Assay: immunoSEQ multiplex PCR; the TCRdb copy retains only in-frame clones and omits some. The data hold around 170,000 clones, with less than 90% observed a single time. Time point in this sample: blood 4 weeks post-SBRT, at nephrectomy. Treatment specified: 15 Gy SBRT to primary tumor, nephrectomy 4 weeks later. Nephrectomy followed 15 Gy stereotactic body radiation by 4 weeks. The patient's renal cell carcinoma had clear cell pathology. Whole-study findings and limits: In blood, top tumor clones expanded by 2 weeks, shrinking by 4.

The chain uses TRBV30 and TRBJ1-2; D remains ambiguous. Sample: blood, taken from a patient whose treatment included radiotherapy and nephrectomy. The sequence was collected from a woman aged 45-59 years with renal cell carcinoma. Written as DNA, the CDR3 is TGTGCCTGGAGCCTTGGCCGGGGTGGCTACACCTTC. It yields the protein CAWSLGRGGYTF. Complete variable domain (other parts from reference TRBV30 and TRBJ1-2): SQTIHQWPATLVQPVGSPLSLECTVEGTSNPNLYWYRQAAGRGLQLLFYSVGIGQISSEVPQNLSASRPQDRQFILSSKKLLLSDSGFYLCAWSLGRGGYTFGSGTRLTVV.